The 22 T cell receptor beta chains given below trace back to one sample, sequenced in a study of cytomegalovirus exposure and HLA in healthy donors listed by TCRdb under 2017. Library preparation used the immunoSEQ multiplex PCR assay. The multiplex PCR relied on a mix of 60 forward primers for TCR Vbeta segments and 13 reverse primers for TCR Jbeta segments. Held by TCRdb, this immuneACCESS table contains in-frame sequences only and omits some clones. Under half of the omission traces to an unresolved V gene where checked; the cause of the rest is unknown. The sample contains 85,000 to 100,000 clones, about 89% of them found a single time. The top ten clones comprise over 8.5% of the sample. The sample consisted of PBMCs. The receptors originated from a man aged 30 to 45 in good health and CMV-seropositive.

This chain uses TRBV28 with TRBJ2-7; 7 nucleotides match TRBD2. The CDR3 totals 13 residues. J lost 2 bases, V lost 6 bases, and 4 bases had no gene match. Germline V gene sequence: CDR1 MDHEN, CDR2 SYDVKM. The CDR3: CASSRGTTYEQYF. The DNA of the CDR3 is TGTGCCAGCAGCCGCGGGACTACCTACGAGCAGTACTTC.

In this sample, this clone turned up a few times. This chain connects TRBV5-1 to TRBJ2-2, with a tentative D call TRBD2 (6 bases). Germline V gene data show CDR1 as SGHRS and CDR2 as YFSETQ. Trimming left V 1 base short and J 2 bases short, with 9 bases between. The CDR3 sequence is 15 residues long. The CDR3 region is CASSLTGANTGELFF. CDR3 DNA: TGCGCCAGCAGCTTGACGGGAGCCAACACCGGGGAGCTGTTTTTT.

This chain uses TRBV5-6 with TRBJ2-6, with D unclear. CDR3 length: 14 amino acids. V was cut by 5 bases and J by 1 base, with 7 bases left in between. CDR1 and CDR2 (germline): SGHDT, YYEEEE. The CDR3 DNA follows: TGTGCCAGCAGACATTCGTCTGGGGCCAACGTCCTGACTTTC. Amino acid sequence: CASRHSSGANVLTF.

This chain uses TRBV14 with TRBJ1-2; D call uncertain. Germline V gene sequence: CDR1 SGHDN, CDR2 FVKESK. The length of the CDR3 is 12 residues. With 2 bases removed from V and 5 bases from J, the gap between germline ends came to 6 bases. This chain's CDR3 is CASSQTGYGYTF. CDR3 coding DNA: TGTGCCAGCAGCCAAACGGGGTATGGCTACACCTTC.

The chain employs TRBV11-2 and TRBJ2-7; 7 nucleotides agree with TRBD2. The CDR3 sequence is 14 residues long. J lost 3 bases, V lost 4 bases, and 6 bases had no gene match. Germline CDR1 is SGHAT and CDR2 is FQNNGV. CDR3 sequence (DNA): TGTGCCAGCAGCTCGGGACTACTGAACTACGAGCAGTACTTC. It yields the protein CASSSGLLNYEQYF.

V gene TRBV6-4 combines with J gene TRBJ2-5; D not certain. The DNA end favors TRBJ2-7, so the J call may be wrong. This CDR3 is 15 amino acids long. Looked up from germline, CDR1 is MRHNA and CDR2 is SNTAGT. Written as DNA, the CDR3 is TGTGCCAGCAGAGTGTCCAGCTTGAGGCCCTACGAGCAGTACTTC. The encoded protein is CASRVSSLRPYEQYF.

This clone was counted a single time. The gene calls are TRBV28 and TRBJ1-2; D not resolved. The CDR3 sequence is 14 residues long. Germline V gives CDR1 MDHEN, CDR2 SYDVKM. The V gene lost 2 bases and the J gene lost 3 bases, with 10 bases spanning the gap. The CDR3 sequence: CASSLGQRHYGYTF. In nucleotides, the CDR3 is TGTGCCAGCAGTTTAGGGCAACGCCACTATGGCTACACCTTC.

CDR3 loop: CASSRQGATDTQYF. The CDR3 DNA follows: TGTGCCAGCAGCCGACAGGGGGCCACAGATACGCAGTATTTT. V and J are TRBV14 and TRBJ2-3, with 10 bases that match TRBD1. Germline-derived CDR1 and CDR2 are SGHDN and FVKESK. V was pared by 4 bases and J by 2 bases, with 0 bases of the junction left unmatched. The CDR3 length is 14 residues.

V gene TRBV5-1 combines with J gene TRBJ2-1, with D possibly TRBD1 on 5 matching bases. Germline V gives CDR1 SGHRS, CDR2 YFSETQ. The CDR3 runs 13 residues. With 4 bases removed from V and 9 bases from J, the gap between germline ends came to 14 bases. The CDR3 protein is CASSQDPGIEQFF. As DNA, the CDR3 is TGCGCCAGCAGCCAGGACCCAGGGATTGAGCAGTTCTTC.

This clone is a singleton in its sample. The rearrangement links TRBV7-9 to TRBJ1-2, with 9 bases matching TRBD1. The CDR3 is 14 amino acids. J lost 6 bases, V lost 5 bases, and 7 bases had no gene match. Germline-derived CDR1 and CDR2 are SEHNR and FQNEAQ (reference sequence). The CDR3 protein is CASSPRDRVNGYTF. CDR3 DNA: TGTGCCAGCAGCCCCAGGGACAGGGTGAATGGCTACACCTTC.

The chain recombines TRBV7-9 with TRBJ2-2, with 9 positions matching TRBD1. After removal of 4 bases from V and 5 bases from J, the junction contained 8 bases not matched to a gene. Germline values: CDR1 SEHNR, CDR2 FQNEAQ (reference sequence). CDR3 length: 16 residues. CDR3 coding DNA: TGTGCCAGCAGCTCGCCGGACAGGGGTGGTACCGGGGAGCTGTTTTTT. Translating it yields CASSSPDRGGTGELFF.

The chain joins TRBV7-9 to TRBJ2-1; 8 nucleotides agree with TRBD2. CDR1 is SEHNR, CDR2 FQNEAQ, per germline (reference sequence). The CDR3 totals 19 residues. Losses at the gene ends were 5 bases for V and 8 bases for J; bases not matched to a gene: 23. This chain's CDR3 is CASSHRAGGGLVGGDEQFF. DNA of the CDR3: TGTGCCAGCAGCCACAGGGCGGGTGGGGGACTAGTTGGTGGCGATGAGCAGTTCTTC.

CDR3 loop: CASSPQTGQHNYGYTF. DNA for the CDR3: TGTGCCAGCAGCCCGCAGACGGGACAGCATAACTATGGCTACACCTTC. The V call is TRBV7-9, the J call TRBJ1-2; 7 positions agree with TRBD1. Per germline, CDR1 SEHNR and CDR2 FQNEAQ (reference sequence). Trimming cost V 5 bases and J 1 base; bases outside gene matches: 10. The CDR3 covers 16 residues.

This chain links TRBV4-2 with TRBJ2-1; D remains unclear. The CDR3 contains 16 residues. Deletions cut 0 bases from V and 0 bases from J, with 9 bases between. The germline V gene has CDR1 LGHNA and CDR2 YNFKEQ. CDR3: CASSQDRSSSYNEQFF. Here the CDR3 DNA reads TGTGCCAGCAGCCAAGACAGATCCAGCTCCTACAATGAGCAGTTCTTC.

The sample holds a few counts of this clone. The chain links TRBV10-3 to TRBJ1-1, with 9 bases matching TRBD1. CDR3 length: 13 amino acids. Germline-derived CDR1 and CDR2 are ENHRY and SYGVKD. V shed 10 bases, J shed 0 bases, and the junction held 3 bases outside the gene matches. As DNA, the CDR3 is TGTGCCACCCACAGGGGGCTGAACACTGAAGCTTTCTTT. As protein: CATHRGLNTEAFF.

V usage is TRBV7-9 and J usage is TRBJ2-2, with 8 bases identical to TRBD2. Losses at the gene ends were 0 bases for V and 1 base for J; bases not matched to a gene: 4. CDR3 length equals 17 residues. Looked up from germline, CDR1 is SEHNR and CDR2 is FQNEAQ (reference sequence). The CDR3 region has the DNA TGTGCCAGCAGCTTAGCGTTTAGCGGGGTGAACACCGGGGAGCTGTTTTTT. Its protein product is CASSLAFSGVNTGELFF.

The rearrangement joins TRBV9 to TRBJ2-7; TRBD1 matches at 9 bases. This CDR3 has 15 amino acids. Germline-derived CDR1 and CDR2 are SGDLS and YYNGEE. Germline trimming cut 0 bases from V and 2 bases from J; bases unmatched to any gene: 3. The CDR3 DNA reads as TGTGCCAGCAGCGTAGCAACAGGGGGCACCTACGAGCAGTACTTC. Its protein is CASSVATGGTYEQYF.

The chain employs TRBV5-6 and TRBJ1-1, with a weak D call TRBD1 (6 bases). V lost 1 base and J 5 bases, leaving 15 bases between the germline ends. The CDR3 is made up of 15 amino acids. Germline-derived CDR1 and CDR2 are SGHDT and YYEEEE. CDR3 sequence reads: CASSLRGGRWTEAFF. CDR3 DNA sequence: TGTGCCAGCAGCTTGCGAGGGGGAAGGTGGACTGAAGCTTTCTTT.

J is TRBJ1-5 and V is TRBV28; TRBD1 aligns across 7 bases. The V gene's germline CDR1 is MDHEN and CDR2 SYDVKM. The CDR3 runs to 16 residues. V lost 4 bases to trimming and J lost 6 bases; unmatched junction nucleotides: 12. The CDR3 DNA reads TGTGCCAGCAGTTCGACAGGGTATGGATACGGTCAGCCCCAGCATTTT. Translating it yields CASSSTGYGYGQPQHF.

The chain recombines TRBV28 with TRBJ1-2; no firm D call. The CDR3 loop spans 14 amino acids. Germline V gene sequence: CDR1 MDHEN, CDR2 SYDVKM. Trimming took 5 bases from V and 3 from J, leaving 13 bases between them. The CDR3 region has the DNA TGTGCCAGCAGTGGAGGGAGGTCTGACTATGGCTACACCTTC. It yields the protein CASSGGRSDYGYTF.

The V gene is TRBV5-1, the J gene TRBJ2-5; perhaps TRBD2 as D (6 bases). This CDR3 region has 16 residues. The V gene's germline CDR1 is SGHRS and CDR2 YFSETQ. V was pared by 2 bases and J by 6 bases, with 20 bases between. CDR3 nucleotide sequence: TGCGCCAGCAGCTTCACGTCGGGAGAGGGCCCGAAGACCCAGTACTTC. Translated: CASSFTSGEGPKTQYF.

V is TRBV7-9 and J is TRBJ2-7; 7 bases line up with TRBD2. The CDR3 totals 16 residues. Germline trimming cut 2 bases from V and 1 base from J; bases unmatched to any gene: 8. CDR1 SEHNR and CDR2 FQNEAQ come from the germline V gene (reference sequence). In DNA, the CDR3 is TGTGCCAGCAGCTTAATAGGCGGGAGTTCGTCCTACGAGCAGTACTTC. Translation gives CASSLIGGSSSYEQYF.